This note documents a single TCR beta chain sequence. This sample stems from a study of blood T cell repertoires in COVID-19. Study-wide context: Acute and convalescent COVID-19 specimens originated in the United States, Italy and Spain. T cells, B-cell-depleted T cells, or PBMCs supplied cDNA or gDNA.

The V end lost 0 bases, the J end lost 4 bases, and 13 bases lay between the germline ends. Per germline, CDR1 SGHTA and CDR2 FQGNSA. This CDR3 has 16 amino acids. Libraries were prepared by immunoSEQ multiplex PCR; TCRdb keeps only in-frame clonotypes and omits some of them. The sample records 85,000 to 100,000 clones, less than 75% being singletons. Sequences were obtained from peripheral blood. This TCR was sampled from a woman aged 55-69 years in a cohort sampled during active or convalescent COVID-19. This chain uses TRBV7-2 with TRBJ2-1, with a weak D call TRBD1 (5 bases). The DNA for the CDR3 is TGTGCCAGCAGCTTAGCGGCGTCAGGGCCTTACAATGAGCAGTTCTTC. It codes for CASSLAASGPYNEQFF. Complete variable domain (other parts from reference TRBV7-2 and TRBJ2-1): GAGVSQSPSNKVTEKGKDVELRCDPISGHTALYWYRQSLGQGLEFLIYFQGNSAPDKSGLPSDRFSAERTGGSVSTLTIQRTQQEDSAVYLCASSLAASGPYNEQFFGPGTRLTVL.